This TCR beta chain came from a study of shared clonotypes between healthy human individuals. Whole-study context: Each donor's CD8 memory used one plate, CD8 naive two, each CD4 subset three. Study outcomes and limitations: A handful of donors had about 5% of their naive CD4 clonotypes in common. Rarefaction indicated that sorted-subset sequencing remained incomplete although depth was large.

V shed 4 bases and J shed 2 bases, with 10 bases lying between them. CDR1 is LGHNA, CDR2 YSLEER, per germline. The CDR3 sequence is 14 residues long. CD45RO-negative CD8 cells positively selected for CCR7 made up the naive population, which excluded terminally differentiated effector memory CD45RA+ cells. All of the donors resided in Nashville, Tennessee, and each was a Caucasian adult. Concerning this clone: Its antigen is undetermined.

Assay: immunoSEQ multiplex PCR; the TCRdb copy retains only in-frame clones and omits some. The sample lists roughly 2,000,000 clones; 93% were seen once. Sequenced input: naive CD8+ T cells from PBMCs. The chain combines TRBV4-3 with TRBJ2-3; TRBD2 might be the D (5 bases). The sequence derives from a man in his late teens or twenties in good health. Some clones in this sample may be carry-over from other donors' samples. The CDR3 sequence: CASSLRETTDTQYF. The CDR3, as DNA: TGCGCCAGCAGCCTCCGGGAAACCACAGATACGCAGTATTTT.